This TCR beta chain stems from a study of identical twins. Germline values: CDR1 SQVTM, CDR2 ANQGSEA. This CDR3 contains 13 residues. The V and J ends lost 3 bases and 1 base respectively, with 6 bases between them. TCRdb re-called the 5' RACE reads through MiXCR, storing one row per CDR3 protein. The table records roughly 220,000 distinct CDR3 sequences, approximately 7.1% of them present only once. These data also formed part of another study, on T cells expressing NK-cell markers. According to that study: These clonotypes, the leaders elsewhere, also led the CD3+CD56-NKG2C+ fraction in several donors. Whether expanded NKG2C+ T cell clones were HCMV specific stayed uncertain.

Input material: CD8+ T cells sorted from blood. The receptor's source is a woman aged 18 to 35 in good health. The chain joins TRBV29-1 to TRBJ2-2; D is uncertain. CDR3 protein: CSVDDRNTGELFF. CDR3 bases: TGCAGCGTTGATGACCGGAACACCGGGGAGCTGTTTTTT.